A selection of T cell receptor beta chains follows, all from one sample in a study of identifying expanded T cells in peripheral blood. Sequenced by immunoSEQ multiplex PCR; TCRdb stores in-frame clones only, minus some. The table includes 80,000 to 95,000 clones, 88% detected once. Specimen: blood. The receptor source for this set is a person aged 18 to 70 in good health. The CDR3 runs from the conserved cysteine through the conserved F or W. A D gene is named only where the DNA matches it firmly. The listing skips clone size in some rows; elsewhere it reads once, few, many or a size class.

cdr3_aa,cdr3_nt,clone_size,j_call,cdr3_length,d_call,v_call
CASSLGAGNTDTQYF,TGTGCCAGCAGCTTGGGCGCAGGGAACACAGATACGCAGTATTTT,.,TRBJ2-3,15,.,TRBV5-4
CAWRSPPVSEQYF,TGTGCCTGGAGAAGTCCTCCCGTAAGCGAGCAGTACTTC,.,TRBJ2-7,13,.,TRBV30
CAWNRDRGMRGYTF,TGTGCCTGGAACCGGGACAGGGGAATGAGGGGCTACACCTTC,once,TRBJ1-2,14,TRBD1,TRBV30
CASNRTGAEETQYF,TGCGCCAGCAACCGGACAGGGGCGGAAGAGACCCAGTACTTC,.,TRBJ2-5,14,TRBD1,TRBV10-1
CASSPDGRETQYF,TGTGCCAGCAGCCCCGACGGGAGGGAGACCCAGTACTTC,.,TRBJ2-5,13,TRBD2,TRBV7-9
CASSLVLRGASYNEQFF,TGTGCCAGCAGCTTAGTTTTGCGGGGGGCATCCTACAATGAGCAGTTCTTC,once,TRBJ2-1,17,TRBD2,TRBV11-2
CASSSYPPGTLREETQYF,TGTGCCAGCAGTTCCTACCCCCCCGGGACGTTAAGGGAAGAGACCCAGTACTTC,.,TRBJ2-5,18,.,TRBV28
CASSVASGSGQVTDTQYF,TGTGCCAGCAGCGTAGCTTCGGGGAGCGGACAGGTCACAGATACGCAGTATTTT,.,TRBJ2-3,18,TRBD1,TRBV9
CASSSSTETGELFF,TGTGCCAGCAGCTCCTCGACGGAGACCGGGGAGCTGTTTTTT,.,TRBJ2-2,14,.,TRBV7-6
CASSLRSLAGGTDTQYF,TGTGCCAGCAGCTTAAGATCCCTAGCGGGGGGGACAGATACGCAGTATTTT,.,TRBJ2-3,17,TRBD2,TRBV7-3
CATTGPYYEQYF,TGTGCCACGACGGGGCCTTACTACGAGCAGTACTTC,few,TRBJ2-7,12,.,TRBV28
CASSLAGKTRETQYF,TGTGCCAGCAGCCTAGCGGGGAAAACACGGGAGACCCAGTACTTC,.,TRBJ2-5,15,TRBD2,TRBV28
CASSLGNPYTEAFF,TGTGCCAGCAGCTTAGGTAACCCCTACACTGAAGCTTTCTTT,.,TRBJ1-1,14,.,TRBV7-2
CASSYSDRANQPQHF,TGTGCCAGCAGTTACTCAGACAGGGCAAATCAGCCCCAGCATTTT,.,TRBJ1-5,15,TRBD1,TRBV6-6
CASSPGHSYEQYF,TGCGCCAGCAGTCCGGGACACTCCTACGAGCAGTACTTC,few,TRBJ2-7,13,.,TRBV23-1
CASSLGGGGTDTQYF,TGCGCCAGCAGTCTGGGAGGCGGGGGGACAGATACGCAGTATTTT,once,TRBJ2-3,15,TRBD2,TRBV10-2
CASSLGGAIAGTEAFF,TGTGCCAGCAGCTTAGGTGGGGCGATAGCGGGCACTGAAGCTTTCTTT,few,TRBJ1-1,16,.,TRBV7-2
CASRGLANEKLFF,TGCGCCAGCCGGGGATTAGCTAATGAAAAACTGTTTTTT,.,TRBJ1-4,13,.,TRBV5-1
CASSIVPPSGRGPESSYNEQFF,TGTGCCAGTAGTATAGTCCCTCCTTCCGGGAGAGGTCCTGAAAGCTCCTACAATGAGCAGTTCTTC,.,TRBJ2-1,22,.,TRBV19
CASSLGARSYEQYF,TGCGCCAGCAGCTTAGGGGCCCGCTCCTACGAGCAGTACTTC,.,TRBJ2-7,14,.,TRBV5-1
CASSRRASAFLETQYF,TGTGCCAGCAGCCGGCGGGCTAGCGCTTTCCTGGAGACCCAGTACTTC,.,TRBJ2-5,16,.,TRBV7-2
CASSADSSGSRVDTQYF,TGTGCCAGCAGTGCCGATTCTAGCGGGAGCAGGGTTGATACGCAGTATTTT,few,TRBJ2-3,17,TRBD2,TRBV6-4
CASSPGLAGGLMHEQYF,TGTGCCAGCAGCCCCGGACTAGCGGGAGGGCTTATGCACGAGCAGTACTTC,.,TRBJ2-7,17,TRBD2,TRBV7-9
CASSVTGELFF,TGTGCCAGCAGCGTGACCGGGGAGCTGTTTTTT,.,TRBJ2-2,11,.,TRBV9
CASSPLSGQVDYGYTF,TGTGCCAGCAGCCCCCTATCCGGACAGGTTGATTATGGCTACACCTTC,.,TRBJ1-2,16,TRBD1,TRBV28
CASSPWTGRDTEAFF,TGTGCCAGCAGTCCATGGACAGGGAGGGACACTGAAGCTTTCTTT,.,TRBJ1-1,15,TRBD1,TRBV27
CASSIPGSGVREGNYGYTF,TGTGCCAGCAGCATACCTGGATCAGGGGTACGAGAGGGCAACTATGGCTACACCTTC,.,TRBJ1-2,19,.,TRBV11-2
CASSARILDGPDTQYF,TGTGCCAGCAGCGCGAGGATACTAGATGGCCCAGATACGCAGTATTTT,.,TRBJ2-3,16,.,TRBV7-6
CASSVVPGQGDTGELFF,TGTGCCAGCAGCGTAGTCCCGGGACAGGGAGACACCGGGGAGCTGTTTTTT,.,TRBJ2-2,17,TRBD1,TRBV9
CASSNGRQEQFF,TGTGCCAGCAGCAACGGGCGCCAAGAGCAGTTCTTC,.,TRBJ2-1,12,.,TRBV7-3
CASSLAFPPRNNEQFF,TGTGCCAGCAGTTTAGCCTTCCCTCCGCGCAACAATGAGCAGTTCTTC,once,TRBJ2-1,16,.,TRBV27
CASMGVGGSADTQYF,TGTGCCAGCATGGGGGTGGGGGGCTCGGCAGATACGCAGTATTTT,once,TRBJ2-3,15,.,TRBV6-1
CASSQPTGWYEQYF,TGTGCCAGCAGCCAACCGACAGGGTGGTACGAGCAGTACTTC,.,TRBJ2-7,14,TRBD1,TRBV4-2
CATSNAGGQTTDTQYF,TGTGCCACCAGCAACGCAGGAGGACAGACCACAGATACGCAGTATTTT,.,TRBJ2-3,16,.,TRBV15
CASSRGRSNTEAFF,TGTGCCAGCAGCCGAGGGCGTTCGAACACTGAAGCTTTCTTT,.,TRBJ1-1,14,.,TRBV7-2
CASSLPSQAGGLSDRNTGELFF,TGTGCCAGCAGTCTCCCCTCTCAAGCGGGAGGGCTTTCAGATAGGAACACCGGGGAGCTGTTTTTT,.,TRBJ2-2,22,TRBD2,TRBV28
CASSLAQAQYF,TGTGCCAGCAGCTTAGCGCAAGCCCAGTACTTC,.,TRBJ2-5,11,.,TRBV11-2
CASSQDRGEGYGYTF,TGCGCCAGCAGCCAAGATCGGGGGGAGGGTTATGGCTACACCTTC,few,TRBJ1-2,15,.,TRBV4-1
CASSFERGGYNEQFF,TGTGCCAGCAGTTTTGAGAGGGGAGGCTACAATGAGCAGTTCTTC,.,TRBJ2-1,15,.,TRBV28
CASSRDRGTGELFF,TGTGCCAGCTCACGGGACAGGGGAACCGGGGAGCTGTTTTTT,.,TRBJ2-2,14,TRBD1,TRBV18
CASSLDGTPRETQYF,TGTGCCAGCAGCTTGGACGGGACTCCCCGGGAGACCCAGTACTTC,.,TRBJ2-5,15,.,TRBV5-6
CASSLGRNTEAFF,TGCGCCAGCAGCTTGGGCAGGAACACTGAAGCTTTCTTT,.,TRBJ1-1,13,.,TRBV5-1
CASSEGQGAADEQYF,TGCGCCAGCAGTGAGGGACAGGGGGCCGCGGACGAGCAGTACTTC,.,TRBJ2-7,15,TRBD1,TRBV10-1
CASSYSRGLRTEAFF,TGTGCCAGCAGTTACTCTCGCGGGCTGAGGACTGAAGCTTTCTTT,.,TRBJ1-1,15,.,TRBV6-5
CASSPGRLDYGYTF,TGTGCCAGCTCACCAGGCAGGCTCGACTATGGCTACACCTTC,.,TRBJ1-2,14,.,TRBV18
CASSLAALAKTQYF,TGTGCCAGCAGCTTAGCTGCACTAGCAAAGACCCAGTACTTC,few,TRBJ2-5,14,.,TRBV11-1
CASSVRELTDTQYF,TGCGCCAGCAGCGTCCGGGAGTTAACAGATACGCAGTATTTT,.,TRBJ2-3,14,.,TRBV5-1
CAWSATRSADTQYF,TGTGCCTGGAGTGCGACCAGGAGCGCAGATACGCAGTATTTT,once,TRBJ2-3,14,.,TRBV30
CASSTTNEQFF,TGTGCCAGCAGCACTACCAATGAGCAGTTCTTC,.,TRBJ2-1,11,.,TRBV9
CALTWGANEKLFF,TGTGCCCTCACTTGGGGCGCTAATGAAAAACTGTTTTTT,.,TRBJ1-4,13,.,TRBV11-2
CASRPQSSGANVLTF,TGTGCCAGCAGGCCTCAAAGCTCTGGGGCCAACGTCCTGACTTTC,.,TRBJ2-6,15,.,TRBV2
CAWRGGGHPQETQYF,TGCGCCTGGAGGGGCGGAGGACATCCACAAGAGACCCAGTACTTC,.,TRBJ2-5,15,.,TRBV30
CASSPGTTVQETQYF,TGTGCCAGCTCACCTGGGACTACTGTCCAAGAGACCCAGTACTTC,.,TRBJ2-5,15,TRBD2,TRBV18